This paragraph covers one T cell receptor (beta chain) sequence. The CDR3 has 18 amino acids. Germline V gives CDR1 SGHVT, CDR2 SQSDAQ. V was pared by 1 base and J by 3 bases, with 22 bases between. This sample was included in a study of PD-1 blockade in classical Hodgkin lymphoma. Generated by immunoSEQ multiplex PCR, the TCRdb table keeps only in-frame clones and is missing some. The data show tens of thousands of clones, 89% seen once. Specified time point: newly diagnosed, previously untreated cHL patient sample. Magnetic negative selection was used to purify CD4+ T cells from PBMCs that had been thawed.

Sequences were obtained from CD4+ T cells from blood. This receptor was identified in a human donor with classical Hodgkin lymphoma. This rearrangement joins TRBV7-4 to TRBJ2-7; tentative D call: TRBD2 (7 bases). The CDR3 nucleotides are TGTGCCAGCAGCTTAGAGGGGGGGCCCGGGACTGGTCTCTACGAGCAGTACTTC. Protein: CASSLEGGPGTGLYEQYF.